The 27 T cell receptor beta chains presented below share a single source sample, sequenced in a study of tumor-infiltrating lymphocytes in primary liver carcinoma. Co-extraction yielded RNA and DNA from about 20-30 mg of unsorted bulk tissue. From 500 ng of total RNA, TCR beta-specific cDNA was reverse-transcribed using a constant-region primer. Three nested multiplex PCR rounds of slightly modified ARM-PCR generated TCR beta libraries. Two initial PCR rounds of about 9 cycles each paired TRBV1-TRBV30 forward primers with a C-beta reverse primer. TCRdb used MiXCR to reprocess the multiplex PCR reads, holding one entry per CDR3 protein. This sample yields some 30,000 distinct CDR3 sequences, of which over 60% are seen a single time; 36% belongs to the top ten. Sequenced material: liver tumor tissue from sampling region 5. Stated subset: tumor region T5, tumor centre. The origin of the receptors is a man aged 40-55 years with primary liver carcinoma and hepatitis B virus infection.

This clonotype was observed once. This chain connects TRBV6-6 to TRBJ2-1; the D is unclear. Germline values: CDR1 MNHNY, CDR2 SVGAGI (reference sequence). V was cut by 7 bases and J by 2 bases, with 15 bases left in between. This CDR3 is 15 amino acids long. For the CDR3, the DNA is TGTGCCAGCACTTCACAACCCAGGACCTACAATGAGCAGTTCTTC. It translates to CASTSQPRTYNEQFF.

V gene TRBV6-6 combines with J gene TRBJ2-7; TRBD1 or TRBD2 may be the D gene (5 bases each). The CDR3 contains 12 residues. The V end lost 3 bases, the J end lost 13 bases, and 16 bases lay between the germline ends. Germline-derived CDR1 and CDR2 are MNHNY and SVGAGI (reference sequence). Written as DNA, the CDR3 is TGTGCCAGCAGTTATTTGGGGGACGAGCGATACTTC. This sequence encodes CASSYLGDERYF.

This clonotype was recorded once. This rearrangement joins TRBV6-5 to TRBJ2-3; 7 nucleotides agree with TRBD2. Germline V gene sequence: CDR1 MNHEY, CDR2 SVGAGI. There are 17 residues in the CDR3. The trim removed 8 bases at V and 5 bases at J, leaving 19 bases unmatched. Written as DNA, the CDR3 is TGTGCCAGCCACGAACAGTACGGGAGGAAGGATAGAGATACGCAGTATTTT. Translating gives CASHEQYGRKDRDTQYF.

For this clonotype: An end of the junction does not agree with germline; a read error may underlie this. The chain couples TRBV6-1 to TRBJ2-1; D ambiguous. Germline CDR1 reads MNHNS; CDR2 reads SASEGT. The CDR3 is 16 amino acids. CDR3 region: CASRPPGRAAYNEQFF. CDR3 sequence (DNA): TGCGCCAGCCGTCCCCCCGGACGAGCAGCCTACAATGAGCAGTTCTTC.

A remark on this clonotype: The junction departs from the called germline gene at one end, perhaps through a read error. V and J are TRBV12-3 or TRBV12-4 and TRBJ2-4; D tentatively reads TRBD1 or TRBD2 (5 bases each). The CDR3 is made up of 18 amino acids. The CDR3 DNA reads as TGTGTCAGCAGTTTATGCGGTGGGGCGGGCATAGCCAAAAACATTCAGTACTTC. This encodes CVSSLCGGAGIAKNIQYF.

Worth noting for this clonotype: One junction end disagrees with the germline gene, perhaps due to a read error. The chain joins TRBV28 to TRBJ1-3; perhaps TRBD1 as D (6 bases). CDR1 is MDHEN, CDR2 SYDVKM, per germline. The CDR3 is 11 amino acids. The CDR3 loop is CTSSQGYTMYF. The CDR3 bases are TGTACCAGCAGTCAGGGGTACACCATGTATTTT. Combining the CDR3 with reference TRBV28 and TRBJ1-3 gives the whole variable domain DVKVTQSSRYLVKRTGEKVFLECVQDMDHENMFWYRQDPGLGLRLIYFSYDVKMKEKGDIPEGYSVSREKKERFSLILESASTNQTSMYLCTSSQGYTMYFGEGSWLTVV.

In its sample, this clonotype was seen many times. CDR3 loop: CASSPDSQETQYF. In DNA, the CDR3 is TGCGCCAGCAGTCCGGACAGCCAAGAGACCCAGTACTTC. This chain uses TRBV5-1 with TRBJ2-5; weak D call: TRBD1 (6 bases). V lost 5 bases to trimming and J lost 1 base, with 9 bases between them. Germline CDR1 and CDR2: SGHRS and YFSETQ. The CDR3 covers 13 residues.

About this clonotype itself: No conserved phenylalanine or tryptophan is present at the end of the CDR3, so a read error is the likely explanation. This chain connects TRBV6-2 or TRBV6-3 to TRBJ1-5; D unresolved. Germline V gene sequence: CDR1 MNHEY, CDR2 SVGEGT. Trimming stripped 5 bases from V and 5 bases from J, with 10 bases between. This CDR3 spans 13 amino acids. The CDR3 spells CASSTPLDQPQHI. The CDR3 DNA reads TGTGCCAGCAGTACTCCCTTAGATCAGCCCCAGCATATT.

This sequence joins TRBV4-1 and TRBJ2-7; 9 nucleotides align to TRBD2. This CDR3 is built from 13 residues. Germline V gives CDR1 MGHRA, CDR2 YSYEKL. This CDR3 is CTISSGRWYEQYF. The CDR3 nucleotides read TGCACCATCAGTAGCGGGAGATGGTACGAGCAGTACTTC.

A note on this clonotype: A read error may account for a junction end that differs from germline. J is TRBJ2-2 and V is TRBV11-2; possible D gene TRBD2, 6 bases. The CDR3 runs to 17 residues. Germline V CDR1 and CDR2: SGHAT, FQNNGV. The CDR3 protein is CDSSLALGGANTGELLF. The CDR3 region has the DNA TGTGACAGCAGTTTAGCATTAGGAGGGGCGAACACCGGGGAGCTGCTTTTT. The variable domain in full, completed from reference TRBV11-2 and TRBJ2-2, reads EAGVAQSPRYKIIEKRQSVAFWCNPISGHATLYWYQQILGQGPKLLIQFQNNGVVDDSQLPKDRFSAERLKGVDSTLKIQPAKLEDSAVYLCDSSLALGGANTGELLFGEGSRLTVL.

The CDR3 protein is CASALGTYAPLETQYF. CDR3 bases: TGCGCCAGCGCCCTGGGGACCTATGCTCCCCTGGAGACCCAGTACTTC. The gene calls are TRBV10-2 and TRBJ2-5, with D perhaps matching TRBD1 or TRBD2 (5 bases each). V was cut by 8 bases and J by 5 bases, with 24 bases left in between. The germline V gene has CDR1 WSHSY and CDR2 SAAADI. The CDR3 spans 16 residues.

This clonotype was counted a few times. A read error may account for a junction end that differs from germline. V and J are TRBV4-1 and TRBJ2-7; D unresolved. Germline assignment: CDR1 MGHRA and CDR2 YSYEKL. The CDR3 length is 13 residues. The CDR3 loop is CASSPGRWYERYF. The CDR3, as DNA: TGTGCCAGCAGTCCGGGCCGTTGGTACGAGCGGTACTTC.

In the case of this clonotype: One end of the junction does not line up with germline, which may come from a read error. This chain joins TRBV11-2 and TRBJ2-3; no definite D call. The CDR3 has 12 amino acids. Germline loops: CDR1 SGHAT, CDR2 FQNNGV. Here the CDR3 DNA reads TGTGCCAGCAGCCTAGGAACAGATGCGCAATTTTTT. It codes for CASSLGTDAQFF.

The chain recombines TRBV19 with TRBJ2-7, with D perhaps given as TRBD1 or TRBD2 (5 bases each). The germline V gene encodes CDR1 LNHDA and CDR2 SQIVND (reference sequence). The V gene lost 5 bases and the J gene lost 1 base, with 24 bases spanning the gap. There are 18 residues in the CDR3. The CDR3 protein is CASSLIRPGHGPSYEQYF. The DNA for the CDR3 is TGTGCCAGTAGTCTAATCCGACCGGGGCATGGACCTTCCTACGAGCAGTACTTC.

This chain joins TRBV11-2 and TRBJ2-1, with 7 bases matching TRBD2. CDR1 is SGHAT, CDR2 FQNNGV, per germline. Trimming took 3 bases from V and 3 from J; bases not matched to a gene: 23. The length of the CDR3 is 21 residues. The CDR3 nucleotides are TGTGCCAGCAGCTTCAAGCATGGGTTGGTGCGGGAGTGGTGGATCTACAATGAGCAGTTCTTC. This gives the protein CASSFKHGLVREWWIYNEQFF. Supplemented by reference TRBV11-2 and TRBJ2-1, the full variable domain reads EAGVAQSPRYKIIEKRQSVAFWCNPISGHATLYWYQQILGQGPKLLIQFQNNGVVDDSQLPKDRFSAERLKGVDSTLKIQPAKLEDSAVYLCASSFKHGLVREWWIYNEQFFGPGTRLTVL.

This rearrangement joins TRBV11-2 to TRBJ2-5, with TRBD1 matching 7 bases. With 5 bases clipped from V and 2 bases from J, the junction kept 11 bases outside the gene matches. The CDR3 loop spans 16 amino acids. Looked up from germline, CDR1 is SGHAT and CDR2 is FQNNGV. The DNA for the CDR3 is TGTGCCAGCAGCCCAACGGGACAGAAAAGACAAGAGACCCAGTACTTC. It codes for CASSPTGQKRQETQYF.

The V call is TRBV6-5, the J call TRBJ2-7; D not resolved. CDR1 and CDR2 from the germline V gene are MNHEY and SVGAGI. The V gene lost 6 bases and the J gene lost 10 bases, with 28 bases spanning the gap. The CDR3 length is 16 residues. CDR3 amino acids: CASRPGQAVSFYGQYF. The CDR3 nucleotides are TGTGCCAGCAGGCCCGGGCAGGCAGTATCCTTTTACGGACAGTACTTC.

A single count supports this clonotype. Since the CDR3 does not end with the conserved phenylalanine or tryptophan, this likely comes from a read error. This rearrangement joins TRBV5-1 to TRBJ2-7; D might be TRBD1 (5 bases). The V and J ends lost 6 bases and 2 bases respectively, with 12 bases between them. Germline CDR1 is SGHRS and CDR2 is YFSETQ. The CDR3 is 13 amino acids. The CDR3, as DNA: TGCGCCAGCATCATCGGACACCCCTACGAGCAGTACTTA. Encoded protein: CASIIGHPYEQYL.

The count of this clonotype is one. The chain combines TRBV6-2 or TRBV6-3 with TRBJ1-1; D gene ambiguous. V was clipped by 10 bases and J by 6 bases, with 18 bases between them. Germline V lookup: CDR1 MNHEY, CDR2 SVGEGT. The CDR3 is 13 amino acids. CDR3 DNA sequence: TGTGCCAACAGCAACGTTTTGTACGCTGAAGCTTTCTTT. Amino acid sequence: CANSNVLYAEAFF.

As to this clonotype: One end of the junction is discordant with germline, which a read error may explain. The chain links TRBV6-1 to TRBJ2-3; TRBD1 might be the D (5 bases). Germline V gives CDR1 MNHNS, CDR2 SASEGT. The CDR3 runs to 13 residues. Here the CDR3 reads CTSSEAQGDTQYF. The CDR3 DNA follows: TGTACCAGCAGTGAAGCCCAGGGAGATACGCAGTATTTT.

As to this clonotype: Here the CDR3 omits its conserved ending phenylalanine or tryptophan, so a read error is the likely source. This sequence joins TRBV7-9 and TRBJ2-1; no clear D. CDR3 length equals 17 residues. CDR1 SEHNR and CDR2 FQNEAQ come from the germline V gene (reference sequence). The CDR3 protein is CASGLPYQRPKTNEQFI. As DNA, the CDR3 is TGTGCCAGCGGCTTACCATATCAGAGGCCTAAAACAAATGAGCAGTTCATC.

About this clonotype: One end of the junction is discordant with germline, which a read error may explain. V gene TRBV24-1 combines with J gene TRBJ2-6, with a weak D call TRBD2 (6 bases). The CDR3 covers 14 residues. Per the germline V gene, CDR1 is KGHDR and CDR2 is SFDVKD. CDR3 protein: CTTGGDAGANVLAF. The CDR3 bases are TGTACCACCGGCGGGGATGCCGGGGCCAACGTCCTGGCTTTC.

This clonotype was counted between two and nine times. The V call is TRBV11-2, the J call TRBJ1-4; no firm D call. The CDR3 contains 16 residues. Germline-derived CDR1 and CDR2 are SGHAT and FQNNGV. V lost 7 bases and J 9 bases, leaving 24 bases between the germline ends. CDR3 coding DNA: TGTGCCAGCATCAAGACTCCACGAGGAACAAATAAAAAACTGTTTTTT. Translation: CASIKTPRGTNKKLFF.

Details on this clonotype: One junction end does not reproduce the germline sequence, and a read error may be involved. This sequence joins TRBV11-2 and TRBJ2-7; possibly TRBD2 for D (5 bases). CDR1 is SGHAT and CDR2 is FQNNGV in the germline V gene. The CDR3 loop spans 14 amino acids. This CDR3 reads CVSSLDLGGWEQCF. Here the CDR3 DNA reads TGTGTCAGCAGCTTAGACCTTGGTGGATGGGAGCAGTGCTTC.

As regards this clonotype: The junction and the germline gene differ at one end; a read error may be behind it. This chain uses TRBV6-6 with TRBJ2-1; 12 bases match TRBD2. CDR3 length equals 17 residues. The V gene's germline CDR1 is MNHNY and CDR2 SVGAGI (reference sequence). CDR3: CASSYSTSGSSYNEHFF. Written as DNA, the CDR3 is TGTGCCAGTAGTTACTCGACTAGCGGGAGCTCCTACAATGAGCATTTCTTC.

The genes are TRBV11-2 and TRBJ2-3; tentative D call: TRBD2 (6 bases). The CDR3 spans 15 residues. The germline V and J ends were trimmed by 9 bases and 1 base, with 17 bases remaining between them. Germline V lookup: CDR1 SGHAT, CDR2 FQNNGV. The CDR3 reads CASSIGSSGTDTQYF. CDR3 in DNA: TGTGCCAGTAGCATCGGGTCTAGCGGCACAGATACGCAGTATTTT.

To note about this clonotype: The CDR3 end shows no conserved phenylalanine or tryptophan, and so a read error is likely. This sequence joins TRBV4-2 and TRBJ2-7; D remains ambiguous. Germline CDR1 is LGHNA and CDR2 is YNFKEQ. The CDR3 covers 12 residues. The CDR3: CARSQGVNEQYL. DNA for the CDR3: TGTGCCAGGAGCCAAGGTGTGAACGAGCAGTACCTC.